One TCR beta chain is described in this entry. Its cognate antigen is unknown. The sample originates from a study of shared clonotypes between healthy human individuals. The CDR3 covers 14 residues. Trimming stripped 4 bases from V and 3 bases from J, with 10 bases between. CDR1 and CDR2 (germline): SEHNR, FQNEAQ (reference sequence). Study-level findings and limits: In contrast to clonotypes shared by all four donors, non-shared clonotypes had lower generation probabilities. The diversity represented, both genetic and in exposure history, was limited by few donors.

Positive CCR7 selection of CD45RO-negative cells yielded the naive CD8 cells, and terminally differentiated effector memory CD45RA+ cells were excluded. In the source study's methods: Owing to the provision of junction-only sequences devoid of quality scores by immunoSEQ, filtering differed. The table came from immunoSEQ multiplex PCR; TCRdb's copy has only in-frame clones and leaves some out. From that table come the V and J calls and clone size; the DNA was used to work out D and trimming. In the table there are about 2,100,000 clones, roughly 91% of which are singletons. Input material: naive CD8+ T cells from PBMCs. The rearrangement uses TRBV7-9 and TRBJ2-1; D is undetermined. The receptor comes from a man younger than 35 in good health. Some clones in this sample may be carry-over from other donors' samples. CDR3: CASSWVPLYNEQFF. CDR3 nucleotide sequence: TGTGCCAGCAGCTGGGTACCACTCTACAATGAGCAGTTCTTC.